The 17 T cell receptor beta chains presented below share a single source sample, sequenced in a study of immune heterogeneity within non-small cell lung tumors. Multiplex PCR amplified the TCR beta CDR3 region. Its first round ran for 10 to 11 cycles with 32 V and 13 J primers. TCRdb recomputed calls from the multiplex PCR reads with MiXCR, one row per CDR3 protein. The sample lists 20,000 or so distinct CDR3 sequences, about 30% occurring once. Bulk tumor gDNA, roughly 600 ng per sample, served as the TCR template. Biopsies that were spaced far apart were taken, several per primary tumor, during surgery. It was patients with untreated, newly diagnosed non-small cell lung cancer who underwent curative surgery. Sequencing input: lung tumor tissue. The receptor set was obtained from a middle-aged man with non-small cell lung cancer.

A word on this clonotype: Just one base apart from a much larger clone, this may be a read error. This chain uses TRBV2 with TRBJ2-7, with D hard to call. The CDR3 contains 16 residues. The V end was cut by 9 bases, the J end by 5 bases, with 26 bases between. Germline V CDR1 and CDR2: SNHLY, FYNNEI. In DNA, the CDR3 is TGTGCCAGTCCCCCCCCAGAACCGAAAGAGGACCACGAGCAGTACTTC. It encodes CASPPPEPKEDHEQYF. Looking up the rest from reference TRBV2 and TRBJ2-7 gives the full variable domain: EPEVTQTPSHQVTQMGQEVILRCVPISNHLYFYWYRQILGQKVEFLVSFYNNEISEKSEIFDDQFSVERPDGSNFTLKIRSTKLEDSAMYFCASPPPEPKEDHEQYFGPGTRLTVT.

This clonotype has a handful of counts. The V call is TRBV3-1, the J call TRBJ2-7; 7 nucleotides match TRBD2. Per the germline V gene, CDR1 is LGHDT and CDR2 is YNNKEL (reference sequence). V was pared by 4 bases and J by 4 bases, with 7 bases of the junction left unmatched. CDR3 size: 14 residues. CDR3 region: CASSRDGRAYEQYF. The CDR3 DNA is TGTGCCAGCAGCCGAGATGGGAGGGCTTACGAGCAGTACTTC.

A few counts support this clonotype. V is TRBV5-5 and J is TRBJ2-2; D unclear. V was pared by 1 base and J by 4 bases, with 11 bases between. Germline V gene data show CDR1 as SGHKS and CDR2 as YYEKEE (reference sequence). The CDR3 consists of 15 residues. CDR3 coding DNA: TGTGCCAGCAGCTTGAGAACAGCGAGCACCGGGGAGCTGTTTTTT. Its protein product is CASSLRTASTGELFF.

This clonotype has at least ten counts. This chain connects TRBV11-1 to TRBJ2-1; the D gene is possibly TRBD2 (6 bases). Germline assignment: CDR1 SGHAT and CDR2 FQDESV (reference sequence). Trimming left V 8 bases short and J 7 bases short, with 12 bases between. The CDR3 covers 12 residues. CDR3 coding DNA: TGTGCCAGCCGCCGCGGGACTAATGAGCAGTTCTTC. This sequence encodes CASRRGTNEQFF. Drawing the rest from reference TRBV11-1 and TRBJ2-1, the complete variable domain is EAEVAQSPRYKITEKSQAVAFWCDPISGHATLYWYRQILGQGPELLVQFQDESVVDDSQLPKDRFSAERLKGVDSTLKIQPAELGDSAMYLCASRRGTNEQFFGPGTRLTVL.

The V and J genes are TRBV5-1 and TRBJ2-5; tentatively, D is TRBD1 (6 bases). The CDR3 totals 15 residues. With 1 base removed from V and 5 bases from J, the gap between germline ends came to 15 bases. CDR1 and CDR2 (germline): SGHRS, YFSETQ. CDR3 sequence reads: CASSLTGMWVETQYF. The CDR3 DNA is TGCGCCAGCAGCTTGACAGGGATGTGGGTGGAGACCCAGTACTTC.

The chain combines TRBV5-1 with TRBJ2-2, with 11 bases identical to TRBD2. Germline values: CDR1 SGHRS, CDR2 YFSETQ. CDR3 size: 17 residues. Trimming cost V 1 base and J 4 bases; bases outside gene matches: 6. CDR3 in amino acids: CASSLTSGRGGTGELFF. The CDR3 DNA reads as TGCGCCAGCAGCTTGACTAGCGGGAGAGGCGGCACCGGGGAGCTGTTTTTT.

Many counts were recorded for this clonotype. The chain recombines TRBV29-1 with TRBJ2-7; 11 bases are a match to TRBD1. The CDR3 consists of 12 residues. The junction had 6 bases not matched to a gene; V was cut back by 8 bases and J by 6 bases. In germline, CDR1 is SQVTM, CDR2 ANQGSEA. The CDR3 sequence is CSSRTGGLEQYF. The CDR3 DNA is TGCAGCTCTCGGACAGGGGGCCTCGAGCAGTACTTC.

This clonotype was seen a few times. This sequence joins TRBV5-1 and TRBJ2-3; D is unclear. The V end was cut by 4 bases, the J end by 3 bases, with 6 bases between. The germline V gene has CDR1 SGHRS and CDR2 YFSETQ. CDR3 length: 12 amino acids. CDR3 bases: TGCGCCAGCAGCATACCAACAGATACGCAGTATTTT. Translating gives CASSIPTDTQYF.

In its sample, this clonotype was seen once. This may be a read error, as it is one base from a much larger clone. This chain uses TRBV6-1 with TRBJ2-7, with 7 bases fitting TRBD1. CDR3 size: 14 residues. V was clipped by 7 bases and J by 1 base; unmatched bases: 7. The germline CDR1 and CDR2 sequences are MNHNS and SASEGT. CDR3 coding DNA: TGTGCCAGCATGCCGGGACAGCTTTCCTACGAGCAGTACTTC. Its translation: CASMPGQLSYEQYF.

This clonotype was found many times. The genes are TRBV4-1 and TRBJ1-6, with 9 bases aligning to TRBD1. CDR1 is MGHRA and CDR2 is YSYEKL in the germline V gene. The CDR3 sequence is 17 residues long. The trim removed 3 bases at V and 11 bases at J, leaving 14 bases unmatched. CDR3 in DNA: TGCGCCAGCAGCCAGGATGTGGGACAGGGAAGAGATCCACCCCTCCACTTT. It codes for CASSQDVGQGRDPPLHF.

The V call is TRBV7-8, the J call TRBJ2-1; possible D gene TRBD2, 6 bases. This CDR3 contains 13 residues. V lost 2 bases, J lost 7 bases, and 9 bases lay in between. The germline V gene has CDR1 SGHVS and CDR2 FQNEAQ. The CDR3 DNA sequence: TGTGCCAGCAGCTTAACTAGCCAAAATGAGCAGTTCTTC. It yields the protein CASSLTSQNEQFF.

For this clonotype: This sequence may be a read error, since a much larger clone differs from it by one base. The V and J genes are TRBV7-2 and TRBJ2-7, with D tentatively TRBD1 (5 bases). The CDR3 runs 15 residues. The germline V gene encodes CDR1 SGHTA and CDR2 FQGNSA. This chain's CDR3 is CASSLRQTPTYKQYF. The CDR3 region has the DNA TGTGCCAGCAGCCTAAGACAGACGCCGACCTACAAGCAGTACTTC.

The V call is TRBV19, the J call TRBJ2-7; D perhaps matches TRBD2 (6 bases). The V gene lost 3 bases and the J gene lost 5 bases, with 17 bases spanning the gap. CDR1 and CDR2 from the germline V gene are LNHDA and SQIVND (reference sequence). The CDR3 has 15 amino acids. The CDR3 here is CASSMGGAGGDEQYF. The CDR3 nucleotides are TGTGCCAGTAGTATGGGGGGAGCGGGCGGGGACGAGCAGTACTTC.

The chain recombines TRBV20-1 with TRBJ1-2; 8 nucleotides line up with TRBD1. J gave up 0 bases and V 3 bases, and 6 bases lay outside the gene matches. CDR1 DFQATT and CDR2 SNEGSKA come from the germline V gene (reference sequence). The CDR3 has 15 residues. The CDR3 spells CSASNRGVTNYGYTF. DNA of the CDR3: TGCAGTGCTAGCAACAGGGGGGTGACTAACTATGGCTACACCTTC.

About this clonotype itself: The germline gene is not matched at one end of the junction; a read error may be the cause. The chain joins TRBV20-1 to TRBJ2-1, with a weak D call TRBD1 (7 bases). Germline-derived CDR1 and CDR2 are DFQATT and SNEGSKA (reference sequence). The CDR3 length is 13 residues. CDR3 residues: CSSRDPKGAPGGF. CDR3 DNA sequence: TGCAGTTCTAGAGATCCAAAGGGGGCTCCAGGGGGGTTC.

This clonotype was found once. Since a much larger clone is just one base distant, this may be a read error. The genes are TRBV12-3 or TRBV12-4 and TRBJ2-1; D uncertain. This CDR3 spans 13 amino acids. CDR3 protein: CASSYSEYNEQIF. In DNA form, the CDR3 reads TGTGCCAGCAGTTATTCAGAGTACAATGAGCAGATCTTC.

The table lists this clonotype with a few counts. This rearrangement joins TRBV11-2 to TRBJ2-1; D might be TRBD2 (6 bases). CDR1 and CDR2 (germline): SGHAT, FQNNGV. The CDR3 sequence is 15 residues long. Trimming removed 4 bases at V and 1 base at J, with 11 bases between. The CDR3 DNA follows: TGTGCCAGCAGCTCCGAAGCGGGTTCCTACAATGAGCAGTTCTTC. Protein: CASSSEAGSYNEQFF.